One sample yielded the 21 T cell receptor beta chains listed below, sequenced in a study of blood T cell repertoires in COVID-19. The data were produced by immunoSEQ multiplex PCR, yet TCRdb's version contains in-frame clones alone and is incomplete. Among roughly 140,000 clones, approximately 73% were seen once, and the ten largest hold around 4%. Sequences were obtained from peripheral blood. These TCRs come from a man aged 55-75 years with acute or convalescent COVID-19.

CDR3 region: CASSQGLLATYEQYF. CDR3 DNA sequence: TGTGCCAGCAGCCAAGGGTTATTAGCTACCTACGAGCAGTACTTC. V and J are TRBV3-1 (or the pseudogene TRBV3-2) and TRBJ2-7; D call uncertain. The CDR3 runs to 15 residues. From germline, CDR1 is LGHDT and CDR2 YNNKEL (reference sequence). V lost 1 base and J lost 2, with 12 bases in between.

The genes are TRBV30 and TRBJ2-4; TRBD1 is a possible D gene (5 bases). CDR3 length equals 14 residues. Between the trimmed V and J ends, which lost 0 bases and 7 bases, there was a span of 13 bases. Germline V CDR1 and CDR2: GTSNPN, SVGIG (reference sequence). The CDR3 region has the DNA TGTGCCTGGAGTGTATCTCAGGGCTCGAACATTCAGTACTTC. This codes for CAWSVSQGSNIQYF.

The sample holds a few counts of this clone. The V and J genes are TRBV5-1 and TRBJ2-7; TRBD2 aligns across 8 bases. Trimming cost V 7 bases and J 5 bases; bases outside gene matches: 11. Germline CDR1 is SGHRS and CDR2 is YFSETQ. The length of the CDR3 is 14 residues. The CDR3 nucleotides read TGCGCCAGCTGCTCGTCGGGAGGGCCTCACGAGCAGTACTTC. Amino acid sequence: CASCSSGGPHEQYF.

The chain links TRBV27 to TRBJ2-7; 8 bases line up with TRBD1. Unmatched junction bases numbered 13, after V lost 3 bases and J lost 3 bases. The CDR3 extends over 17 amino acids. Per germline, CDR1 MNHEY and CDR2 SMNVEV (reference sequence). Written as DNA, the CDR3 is TGTGCCAGCAGTTTCGTTGCCTGGGGCAGGGGGCACTACGAGCAGTACTTC. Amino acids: CASSFVAWGRGHYEQYF.

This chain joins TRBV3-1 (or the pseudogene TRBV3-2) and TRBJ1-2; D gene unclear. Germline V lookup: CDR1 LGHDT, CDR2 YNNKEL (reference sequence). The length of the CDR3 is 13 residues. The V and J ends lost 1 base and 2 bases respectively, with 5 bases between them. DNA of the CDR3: TGTGCCAGCAGCCAAGGCAGGAACTATGGCTACACCTTC. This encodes CASSQGRNYGYTF.

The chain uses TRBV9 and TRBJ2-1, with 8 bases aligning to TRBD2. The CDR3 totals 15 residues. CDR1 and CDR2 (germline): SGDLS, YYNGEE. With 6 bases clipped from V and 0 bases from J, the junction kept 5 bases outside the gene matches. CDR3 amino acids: CASNSGGSSYNEQFF. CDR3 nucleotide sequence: TGTGCCAGCAACTCGGGAGGGAGCTCCTACAATGAGCAGTTCTTC.

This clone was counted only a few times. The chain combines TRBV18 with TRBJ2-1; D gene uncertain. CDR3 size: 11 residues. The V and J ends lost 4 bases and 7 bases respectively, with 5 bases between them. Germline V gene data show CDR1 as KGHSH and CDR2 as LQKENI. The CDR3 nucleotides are TGTGCCAGCTCACTAGAAAATGAGCAGTTCTTC. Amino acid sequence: CASSLENEQFF.

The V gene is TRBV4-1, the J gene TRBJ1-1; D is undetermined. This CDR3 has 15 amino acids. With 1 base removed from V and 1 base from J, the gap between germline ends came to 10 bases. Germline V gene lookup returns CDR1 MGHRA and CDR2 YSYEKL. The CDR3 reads CASSQGVGRNTEAFF. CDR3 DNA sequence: TGCGCCAGCAGCCAAGGGGTAGGGAGGAACACTGAAGCTTTCTTT.

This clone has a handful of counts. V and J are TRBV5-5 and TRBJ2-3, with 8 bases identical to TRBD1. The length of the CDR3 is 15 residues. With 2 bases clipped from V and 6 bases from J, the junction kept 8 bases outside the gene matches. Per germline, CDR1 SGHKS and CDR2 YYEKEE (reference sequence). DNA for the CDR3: TGTGCCAGCAGCTTAAGGACAGGGCTTTCCGATACGCAGTATTTT. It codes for CASSLRTGLSDTQYF.

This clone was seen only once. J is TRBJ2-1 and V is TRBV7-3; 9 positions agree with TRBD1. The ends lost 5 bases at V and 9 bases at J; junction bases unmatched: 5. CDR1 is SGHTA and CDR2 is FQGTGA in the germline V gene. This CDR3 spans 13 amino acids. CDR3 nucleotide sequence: TGTGCCAGCAGCGCCGGGACAGGGCTTGAGCAGTTCTTC. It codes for CASSAGTGLEQFF.

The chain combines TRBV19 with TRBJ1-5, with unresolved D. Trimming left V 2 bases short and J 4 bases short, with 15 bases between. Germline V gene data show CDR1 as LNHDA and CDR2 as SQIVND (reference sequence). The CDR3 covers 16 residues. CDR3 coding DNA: TGTGCCAGTAGTATAAGAGGGTCCGACCTTAATCAGCCCCAGCATTTT. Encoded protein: CASSIRGSDLNQPQHF.

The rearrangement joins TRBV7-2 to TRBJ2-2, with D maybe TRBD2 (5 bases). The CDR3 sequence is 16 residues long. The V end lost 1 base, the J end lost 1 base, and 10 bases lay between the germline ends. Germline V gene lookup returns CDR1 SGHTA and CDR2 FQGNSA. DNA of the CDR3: TGTGCCAGCAGCTTAGAGGGCGGGCTGAACACCGGGGAGCTGTTTTTT. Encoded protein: CASSLEGGLNTGELFF.

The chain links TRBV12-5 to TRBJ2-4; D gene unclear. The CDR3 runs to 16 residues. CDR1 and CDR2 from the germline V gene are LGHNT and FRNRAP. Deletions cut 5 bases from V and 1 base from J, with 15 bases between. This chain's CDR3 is CASGPPPQAAKNIQYF. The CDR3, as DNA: TGTGCTAGTGGTCCCCCTCCGCAGGCGGCCAAAAACATTCAGTACTTC.

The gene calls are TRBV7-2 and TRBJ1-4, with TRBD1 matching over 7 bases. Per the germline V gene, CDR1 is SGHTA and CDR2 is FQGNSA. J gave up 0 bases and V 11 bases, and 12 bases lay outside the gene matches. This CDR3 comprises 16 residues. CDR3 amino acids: CAGDLDRRATNEKLFF. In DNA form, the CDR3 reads TGTGCCGGGGACCTGGACAGGAGAGCAACTAATGAAAAACTGTTTTTT.

CDR3 nucleotide sequence: TGCGCCAGCAGGGACCGGGACAGGGGTGACTATGGCTACACCTTC. Residues: CASRDRDRGDYGYTF. J is TRBJ1-2 and V is TRBV5-1, with 10 bases matching TRBD1. Germline loops: CDR1 SGHRS, CDR2 YFSETQ. The CDR3 covers 15 residues. V was pared by 5 bases and J by 3 bases, with 7 bases of the junction left unmatched.

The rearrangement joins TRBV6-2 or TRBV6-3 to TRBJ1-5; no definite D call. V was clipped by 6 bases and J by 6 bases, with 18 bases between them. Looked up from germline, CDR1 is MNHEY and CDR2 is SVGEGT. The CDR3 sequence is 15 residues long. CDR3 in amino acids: CASSFLARTGQPQHF. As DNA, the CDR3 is TGTGCCAGCAGCTTCCTAGCGAGGACTGGTCAGCCCCAGCATTTT.

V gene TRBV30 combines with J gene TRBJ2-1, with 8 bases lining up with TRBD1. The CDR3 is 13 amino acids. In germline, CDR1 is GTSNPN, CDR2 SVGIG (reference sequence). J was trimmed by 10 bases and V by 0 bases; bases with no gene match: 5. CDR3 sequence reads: CAWSVQDRVEQFF. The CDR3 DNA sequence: TGTGCCTGGAGTGTCCAGGACAGGGTCGAGCAGTTCTTC.

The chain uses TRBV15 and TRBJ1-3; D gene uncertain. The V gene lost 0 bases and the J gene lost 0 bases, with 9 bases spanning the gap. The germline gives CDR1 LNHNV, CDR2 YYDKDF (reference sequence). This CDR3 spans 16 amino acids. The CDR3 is CATSRDRSFSGNTIYF. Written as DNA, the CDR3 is TGTGCCACCAGCAGAGATCGGAGCTTCTCTGGAAACACCATATATTTT.

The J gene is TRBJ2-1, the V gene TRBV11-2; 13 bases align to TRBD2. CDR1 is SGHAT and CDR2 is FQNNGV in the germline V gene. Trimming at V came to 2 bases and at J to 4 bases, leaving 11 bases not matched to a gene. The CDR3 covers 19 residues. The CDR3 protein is CASSLRLAGGLAAYNEQFF. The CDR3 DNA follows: TGTGCCAGCAGCTTACGACTAGCGGGAGGACTTGCTGCATACAATGAGCAGTTCTTC.

In nucleotides, the CDR3 is TGTGCCAGCAGCCTTGAGGGGACTAGCAACAATGAGCAGTTCTTC. Translating gives CASSLEGTSNNEQFF. The chain joins TRBV2 to TRBJ2-1; 9 bases agree with TRBD2. This CDR3 is built from 15 residues. V gave up 6 bases and J gave up 5 bases; unmatched junction bases: 8. Germline CDR1 and CDR2: SNHLY and FYNNEI.

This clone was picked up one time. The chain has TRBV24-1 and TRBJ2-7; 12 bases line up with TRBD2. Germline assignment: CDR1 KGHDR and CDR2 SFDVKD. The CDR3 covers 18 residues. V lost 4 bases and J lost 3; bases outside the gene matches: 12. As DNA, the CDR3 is TGTGCCACCAGTGAGCGCGGTCTAGCGGGAGGGCCGGACTACGAGCAGTACTTC. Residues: CATSERGLAGGPDYEQYF.